Below are 17 T cell receptor beta chains sequenced from a single sample in a study of blood T cell repertoires in COVID-19. Method: immunoSEQ multiplex PCR; TCRdb's copy keeps in-frame clones and lacks some. Of about 160,000 clones in the sample, around 74% were seen once. Sequencing input: peripheral blood. These receptors were collected from a woman aged 60-75 years with COVID-19, enrolled during active disease.

This CDR3 reads CASTGWLSTDTQYF. The CDR3 DNA reads TGTGCCAGCACCGGGTGGTTGTCCACAGATACGCAGTATTTT. The V gene is TRBV2, the J gene TRBJ2-3; D is undetermined. Germline V lookup: CDR1 SNHLY, CDR2 FYNNEI. This CDR3 contains 14 residues. V lost 7 bases and J lost 2, with 13 bases in between.

The genes are TRBV18 and TRBJ1-2; TRBD1 might be the D (6 bases). The germline V gene has CDR1 KGHSH and CDR2 LQKENI. The germline V and J ends were trimmed by 1 base and 3 bases, with 33 bases remaining between them. CDR3 length: 22 residues. This chain's CDR3 is CASSPLAGTHRMTGRNDYGYTF. CDR3 DNA: TGTGCCAGCTCACCACTAGCAGGAACCCATCGAATGACAGGAAGGAACGACTATGGCTACACCTTC.

The J gene is TRBJ1-1, the V gene TRBV28; the D gene is possibly TRBD1 (6 bases). CDR3 size: 14 residues. V was trimmed by 4 bases and J by 4 bases, leaving 13 bases between them. Germline V CDR1 and CDR2: MDHEN, SYDVKM. The CDR3 DNA reads TGTGCCAGCAGTTGGACAGCCAGAGGCACTGAAGCTTTCTTT. Amino acids: CASSWTARGTEAFF.

The chain couples TRBV6-1 to TRBJ2-5; TRBD1 aligns across 10 bases. This CDR3 has 17 amino acids. With 1 base clipped from V and 1 base from J, the junction kept 6 bases outside the gene matches. The V gene's germline CDR1 is MNHNS and CDR2 SASEGT. CDR3 amino acids: CASSEVLGTGAQETQYF. DNA for the CDR3: TGTGCCAGCAGTGAAGTCTTAGGGACAGGGGCCCAAGAGACCCAGTACTTC.

This clone showed up just a few times. The CDR3 DNA follows: TGTGCCAGCAGCCTCTTGGGGCCGGGGGCGAACACCGGGGAGCTGTTTTTT. Translated: CASSLLGPGANTGELFF. The J gene is TRBJ2-2, the V gene TRBV7-8; possible D gene TRBD2, 6 bases. V dropped 5 bases and J dropped 0 bases, with 16 bases sitting between them. Looked up from germline, CDR1 is SGHVS and CDR2 is FQNEAQ. The CDR3 has 17 amino acids.

The chain is built from TRBV4-2 and TRBJ2-1; 9 nucleotides match TRBD2. V gave up 1 base and J gave up 15 bases; unmatched junction bases: 13. Germline CDR1 and CDR2: LGHNA and YNFKEQ. This CDR3 spans 15 amino acids. The chain's CDR3 is CASSQVSQGLARVFF. The CDR3, as DNA: TGTGCCAGCAGCCAAGTCAGCCAAGGACTAGCGCGTGTGTTCTTC.

The chain is built from TRBV29-1 and TRBJ2-1; TRBD2 matches at 16 bases. Germline V gives CDR1 SQVTM, CDR2 ANQGSEA. With 4 bases clipped from V and 4 bases from J, the junction kept 7 bases outside the gene matches. CDR3 length equals 17 residues. The CDR3 region is CSVVGLAGGPGYNEQFF. The CDR3 nucleotides are TGCAGCGTTGTGGGACTAGCGGGAGGGCCGGGTTACAATGAGCAGTTCTTC.

The rearrangement links TRBV2 to TRBJ2-5, with a weak D call TRBD2 (5 bases). The germline CDR1 and CDR2 sequences are SNHLY and FYNNEI. The CDR3 spans 16 residues. V shed 4 bases and J shed 1 base, with 16 bases lying between them. CDR3 loop: CASSGRVASLQETQYF. CDR3 bases: TGTGCCAGCAGTGGTCGGGTAGCGAGCCTCCAAGAGACCCAGTACTTC.

The CDR3 sequence is CASSQDAGQVLTEAFF. Here the CDR3 DNA reads TGTGCCAGCAGCCAAGATGCGGGACAGGTGCTCACTGAAGCTTTCTTT. This chain links TRBV3-1 (or the pseudogene TRBV3-2) with TRBJ1-1; 8 bases map to TRBD1. The germline V gene has CDR1 LGHDT and CDR2 YNNKEL (reference sequence). CDR3 size: 16 residues. V dropped 0 bases and J dropped 4; count of bases not matched to a gene: 7.

The chain employs TRBV19 and TRBJ1-2; D unclear. Trimming removed 4 bases from V and 2 bases from J, with 11 bases in between. The germline V gene has CDR1 LNHDA and CDR2 SQIVND (reference sequence). The CDR3 runs to 14 residues. CDR3 nucleotide sequence: TGTGCCAGTAGTAGCGGGAGTGTAAACTATGGCTACACCTTC. Its translation is CASSSGSVNYGYTF.

A few counts support this clone. This chain connects TRBV29-1 to TRBJ2-1; 9 nucleotides match TRBD1. Trimming removed 4 bases from V and 5 bases from J; junction bases left unmatched: 3. Germline values: CDR1 SQVTM, CDR2 ANQGSEA. The CDR3 has 13 residues. CDR3 loop: CSVGGTGNNEQFF. The CDR3 DNA reads as TGCAGCGTTGGTGGGACAGGGAACAATGAGCAGTTCTTC.

V and J are TRBV12-5 and TRBJ1-1; TRBD1 might be the D (5 bases). This CDR3 region has 16 residues. Germline V gives CDR1 LGHNT, CDR2 FRNRAP. The V gene lost 2 bases and the J gene lost 1 base, with 14 bases spanning the gap. CDR3 sequence reads: CASGLSPRVENTEAFF. The CDR3 nucleotides read TGTGCTAGTGGTTTGTCCCCCAGGGTAGAGAACACTGAAGCTTTCTTT.

The chain couples TRBV27 to TRBJ1-2, with 8 bases that match TRBD1. Trimming removed 4 bases from V and 8 bases from J; junction bases left unmatched: 15. This CDR3 is 16 amino acids long. CDR1 MNHEY and CDR2 SMNVEV come from the germline V gene (reference sequence). DNA of the CDR3: TGTGCCAGCAGTTCGTCCCCGGGACAGGCAGCAGGGGGCTACACCTTC. It translates to CASSSSPGQAAGGYTF.

V is TRBV7-9 and J is TRBJ1-4; D is ambiguous. The V gene's germline CDR1 is SEHNR and CDR2 FQNEAQ (reference sequence). The V gene lost 5 bases and the J gene lost 6 bases, with 13 bases spanning the gap. There are 14 residues in the CDR3. CDR3 residues: CASSRTQAYEKLFF. The CDR3 DNA reads as TGTGCCAGCAGCCGAACCCAGGCTTATGAAAAACTGTTTTTT.

The CDR3 DNA follows: TGTGCCAGCAGGAACATTGAAAAACTGTTTTTT. It translates to CASRNIEKLFF. The chain joins TRBV28 to TRBJ1-4; D unclear. Per the germline V gene, CDR1 is MDHEN and CDR2 is SYDVKM. This CDR3 spans 11 amino acids. V was shortened by 6 bases and J by 7 bases, with 6 bases between the two germline ends.

This clone was seen a single time. The V call is TRBV18, the J call TRBJ1-6, with no clear D. The germline gives CDR1 KGHSH, CDR2 LQKENI. Trimming left V 3 bases short and J 5 bases short, with 5 bases between. CDR3 length: 13 amino acids. The CDR3 loop is CASSPNNNSPLHF. CDR3 in DNA: TGTGCCAGCTCACCTAATAATAATTCACCCCTCCACTTT.

Here the CDR3 DNA reads TGTGCCAGCAGCAGAGAAGCTCGGCAGTATTTT. Amino acids: CASSREARQYF. V and J are TRBV21-1 and TRBJ2-3; TRBD2 is the table's D call and was not checked against the DNA. TRBV21-1 is a recognized pseudogene. The CDR3 spans 11 residues.